Listed below are T cell receptor beta chains from one sample, sequenced in a study of T cell responses to AZD1222 COVID-19 vaccine. Clones were read by immunoSEQ multiplex PCR, and TCRdb kept only the in-frame ones, dropping some. The sample carries roughly 150,000 clones, around nine tenths recorded once. The sequences come from peripheral blood, collected after recovery from COVID-19. Receptors originate from an adult who had recovered from COVID-19. Both conserved end residues are part of each CDR3. D genes are given only for firm matches. Clone size is given for some rows only: seen once, a few or many times, or a class if the clone is expanded.

clone size,D gene,CDR3 length,J gene,V gene,CDR3 protein,CDR3 DNA
NA,NA,13,TRBJ2-2,TRBV10-1,CASKGSYTGELFF,TGCGCCAGCAAGGGCAGCTACACCGGGGAGCTGTTTTTT
NA,TRBD2,14,TRBJ2-2,TRBV28,CASSRGGYTGELFF,TGTGCCAGCAGCCGGGGGGGTTACACCGGGGAGCTGTTTTTT
NA,NA,14,TRBJ2-7,TRBV6-6,CASSYSGQNYEQYF,TGTGCCAGCAGTTACTCAGGACAGAACTACGAGCAGTACTTC
NA,NA,13,TRBJ1-2,TRBV10-3,CAISLEDFSGYTF,TGTGCCATCAGTTTGGAGGACTTCTCTGGCTACACCTTC
NA,TRBD1,14,TRBJ2-7,TRBV5-1,CASSYWTGTYEQYF,TGCGCCAGCAGTTATTGGACAGGGACATACGAGCAGTACTTC
NA,TRBD1,15,TRBJ1-4,TRBV7-2,CASSSDRGANEKLFF,TGTGCCAGCAGCTCCGACAGGGGGGCGAATGAAAAACTGTTTTTT
NA,NA,14,TRBJ1-6,TRBV4-3,CASSQDHSIPPLHF,TGCGCCAGCAGCCAAGATCACAGTATACCACCCCTCCACTTT
NA,TRBD1,18,TRBJ1-2,TRBV5-1,CASSLTTGGDTSDYGYTF,TGCGCCAGCAGCCTCACAACAGGGGGGGATACCTCTGACTATGGCTACACCTTC
NA,TRBD1,13,TRBJ2-7,TRBV28,CASRRTGGYEQYF,TGTGCCAGCAGACGGACAGGGGGGTACGAGCAGTACTTC
NA,NA,12,TRBJ2-7,TRBV27,CASRDSSYEQYF,TGTGCCAGCAGAGACAGCTCCTACGAGCAGTACTTC
NA,NA,14,TRBJ1-6,TRBV2,CASRLGLNNSPLHF,TGTGCCAGCAGGTTGGGACTGAATAATTCACCCCTCCACTTT
NA,NA,14,TRBJ1-1,TRBV15,CATSRERVNTEAFF,TGTGCCACCAGCAGAGAACGGGTGAACACTGAAGCTTTCTTT
once,NA,13,TRBJ2-5,TRBV6-1,CASSETGWETQYF,TGTGCCAGCAGTGAAACAGGGTGGGAGACCCAGTACTTC
NA,NA,14,TRBJ1-4,TRBV5-4,CASSLVRGNEKLFF,TGTGCCAGCAGCTTGGTCCGCGGAAATGAAAAACTGTTTTTT
NA,NA,14,TRBJ1-5,TRBV19,CASSGIHSNQPQHF,TGTGCCAGTAGTGGAATTCATAGCAATCAGCCCCAGCATTTT
NA,NA,14,TRBJ2-7,TRBV7-3,CASSPFPSSYEQYF,TGTGCCAGCAGCCCTTTCCCGAGCTCCTACGAGCAGTACTTC
once,NA,12,TRBJ1-5,TRBV2,CASSAQNQPQHF,TGTGCCAGCAGTGCCCAGAATCAGCCCCAGCATTTT
NA,NA,14,TRBJ1-2,TRBV5-4,CASSSPRGRDGYTF,TGTGCCAGCAGCTCCCCGAGGGGTAGGGATGGCTACACCTTC
once,NA,15,TRBJ2-2,TRBV7-9,CASTSLGGETGELFF,TGTGCCAGCACCTCGTTGGGGGGCGAAACCGGGGAGCTGTTTTTT
NA,NA,14,TRBJ1-1,TRBV9,CASSVDLFNTEAFF,TGTGCCAGCAGCGTAGATTTGTTTAACACTGAAGCTTTCTTT
NA,NA,16,TRBJ1-1,TRBV7-7,CASSLAVALTGGEAFF,TGTGCCAGCAGCTTAGCCGTGGCTTTAACAGGCGGTGAAGCTTTCTTT